This T cell receptor beta chain is drawn from a study of vaccination effects on CD4 cells after COVID-19. This clone was observed a few times. Its target is unknown. The CDR3 is 14 amino acids. Trimming removed 4 bases from V and 4 bases from J, with 11 bases in between. CDR1 SGHDT and CDR2 YYEEEE come from the germline V gene. Upon completion of around eleven days in culture, CD4+ T cells were isolated. None of the vaccinated had previously contracted SARS-CoV-2, and their nucleocapsid antibodies tested negative. Half-medium exchanges with IL-2 medium took place on days 3 and 7. Here immunoSEQ multiplex PCR was the method, and the copy in TCRdb shows in-frame clones only, minus some. The sample has some 50,000 clones, approximately 61% seen once; the top ten hold over 4.5%.

This chain links TRBV5-6 with TRBJ2-2; perhaps TRBD2 as D (5 bases). The TCR sequence derives from a human donor who received a COVID-19 vaccine. Sequencing used CD4+ T cells from PBMCs cultured without peptide, obtained before COVID-19 vaccination. CDR3 in amino acids: CASSKMGVTGELFF. The CDR3 bases are TGTGCCAGCAGCAAGATGGGAGTCACCGGGGAGCTGTTTTTT. The variable domain in full, completed from reference TRBV5-6 and TRBJ2-2, reads DAGVTQSPTHLIKTRGQQVTLRCSPKSGHDTVSWYQQALGQGPQFIFQYYEEEERQRGNFPDRFSGHQFPNYSSELNVNALLLGDSALYLCASSKMGVTGELFFGEGSRLTVL.